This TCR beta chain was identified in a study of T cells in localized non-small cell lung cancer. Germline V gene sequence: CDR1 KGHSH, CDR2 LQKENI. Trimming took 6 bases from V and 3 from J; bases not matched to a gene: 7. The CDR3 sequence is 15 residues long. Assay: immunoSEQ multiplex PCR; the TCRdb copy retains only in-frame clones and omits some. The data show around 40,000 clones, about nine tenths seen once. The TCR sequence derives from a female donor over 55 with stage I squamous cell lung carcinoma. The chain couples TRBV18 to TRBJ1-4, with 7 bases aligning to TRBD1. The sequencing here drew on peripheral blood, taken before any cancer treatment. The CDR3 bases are TGTGCCAGCTCCCCAGGGGGGAATCCTAATGAAAAACTGTTTTTT. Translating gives CASSPGGNPNEKLFF.